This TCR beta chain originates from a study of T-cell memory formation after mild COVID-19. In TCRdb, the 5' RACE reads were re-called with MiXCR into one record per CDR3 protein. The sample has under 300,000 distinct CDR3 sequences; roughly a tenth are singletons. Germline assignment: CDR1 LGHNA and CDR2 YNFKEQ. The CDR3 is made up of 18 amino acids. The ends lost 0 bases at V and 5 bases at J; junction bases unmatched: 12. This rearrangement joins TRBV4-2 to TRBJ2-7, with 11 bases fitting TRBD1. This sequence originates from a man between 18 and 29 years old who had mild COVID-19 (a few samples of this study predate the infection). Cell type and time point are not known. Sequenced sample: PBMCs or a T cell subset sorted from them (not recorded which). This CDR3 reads CASSQDWIGTGGRNEQYF. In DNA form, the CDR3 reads TGTGCCAGCAGCCAAGACTGGATTGGGACAGGGGGACGGAACGAGCAGTACTTC.